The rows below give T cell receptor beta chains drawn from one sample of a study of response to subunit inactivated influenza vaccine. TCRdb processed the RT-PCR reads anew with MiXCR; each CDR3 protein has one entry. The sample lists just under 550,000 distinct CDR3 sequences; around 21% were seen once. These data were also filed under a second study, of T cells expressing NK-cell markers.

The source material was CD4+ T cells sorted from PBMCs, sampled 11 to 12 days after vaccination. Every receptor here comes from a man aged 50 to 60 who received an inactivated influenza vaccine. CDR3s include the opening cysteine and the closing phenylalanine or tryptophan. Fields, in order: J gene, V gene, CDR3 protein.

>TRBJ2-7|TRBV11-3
CASSPSTGYEQYF
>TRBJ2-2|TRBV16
CASTPTGTTGELFF
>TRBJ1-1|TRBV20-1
CSVRGRSMNTEAFF
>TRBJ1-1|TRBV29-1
CSVEQTFRTEAFF
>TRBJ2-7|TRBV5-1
CASSLDDRGMYEQYF
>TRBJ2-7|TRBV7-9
CASSSLTGRTPYEQYF
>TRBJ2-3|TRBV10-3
CAISGGGSQYF
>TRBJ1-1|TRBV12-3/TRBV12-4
CASSPRQGHAEAFF
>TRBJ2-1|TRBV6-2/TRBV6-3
CASSYLRGGHYNEQFF
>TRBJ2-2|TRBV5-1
CASSPLGQGVTGELFF
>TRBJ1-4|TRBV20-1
CSASTVSREKLFF
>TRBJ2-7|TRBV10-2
CASSETGFSYEQYF
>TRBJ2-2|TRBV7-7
CASSFKAGELFF
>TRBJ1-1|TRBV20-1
CSASGPDTEAFF
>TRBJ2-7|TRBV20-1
CSARRLAGVEQYF
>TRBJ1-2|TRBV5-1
CASSGGTPSPNYGYTF
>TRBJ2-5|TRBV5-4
CASSPGILGETQYF
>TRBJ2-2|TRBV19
CASSIDSGSGELFF
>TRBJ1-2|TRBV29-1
CSAGRDADYGYTF
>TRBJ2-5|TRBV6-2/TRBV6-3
CASSADTGGTQYF
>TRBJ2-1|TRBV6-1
CASSPGLENNEQFF
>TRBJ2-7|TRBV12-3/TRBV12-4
CASSYTPVRTGFEQYF
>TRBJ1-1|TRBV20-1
CSARDRSRSRGGRAAFF
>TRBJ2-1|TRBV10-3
CAIRSSYNEQFF
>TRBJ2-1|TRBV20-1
CSARWTSGGKNEQFF
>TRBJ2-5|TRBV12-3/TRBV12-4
CASSSGTPHKTQYF
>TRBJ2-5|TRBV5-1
CASSLGQGGKETQYF
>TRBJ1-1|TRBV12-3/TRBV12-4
CASSSAGGYTEAFF
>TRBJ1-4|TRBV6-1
CASTKDSTNEKLFF
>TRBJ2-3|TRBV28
CASSFGSFTSTDTQYF
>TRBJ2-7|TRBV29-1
CSVGGQYPTEQYF
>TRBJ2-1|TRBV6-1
CASSTERGGRNEQFF
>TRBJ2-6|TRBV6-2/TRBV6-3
CASSSRWMAAAGANVLTF
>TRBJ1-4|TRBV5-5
CASSRRGLNEKLFF
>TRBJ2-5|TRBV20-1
CSASSDGREETQYF
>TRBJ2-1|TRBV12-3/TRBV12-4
CASNPGGAALFEQFF
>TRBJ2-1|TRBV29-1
CSVAGRRSREDRNEQFF
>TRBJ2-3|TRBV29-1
CSVETGGFYTDTQYF
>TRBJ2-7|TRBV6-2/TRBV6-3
CASRPQGAAYEQYF
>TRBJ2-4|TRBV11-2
CASSLGGGHTNLPAKNIQYF
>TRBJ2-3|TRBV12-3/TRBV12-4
CASSLDGRFTDTQYF
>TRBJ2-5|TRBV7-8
CASSQMGLAVKETQYF
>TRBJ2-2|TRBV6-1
CASSGQGTGTGELFF
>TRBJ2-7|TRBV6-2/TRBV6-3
CASQGSPRPYEQYF
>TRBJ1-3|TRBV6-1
CASSTVVGVSGNTIYF
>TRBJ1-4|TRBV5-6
CASSARSRANEKLFF
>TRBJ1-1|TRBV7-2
CASSLVHTEAFF
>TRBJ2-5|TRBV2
CASIRTGAYQETQYF
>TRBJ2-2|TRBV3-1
CASSPAPDTGELFF
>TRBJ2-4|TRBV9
CASSVDPSGGELAKNIQYF
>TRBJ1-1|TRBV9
CASSADYRGRGLFDTEAFF